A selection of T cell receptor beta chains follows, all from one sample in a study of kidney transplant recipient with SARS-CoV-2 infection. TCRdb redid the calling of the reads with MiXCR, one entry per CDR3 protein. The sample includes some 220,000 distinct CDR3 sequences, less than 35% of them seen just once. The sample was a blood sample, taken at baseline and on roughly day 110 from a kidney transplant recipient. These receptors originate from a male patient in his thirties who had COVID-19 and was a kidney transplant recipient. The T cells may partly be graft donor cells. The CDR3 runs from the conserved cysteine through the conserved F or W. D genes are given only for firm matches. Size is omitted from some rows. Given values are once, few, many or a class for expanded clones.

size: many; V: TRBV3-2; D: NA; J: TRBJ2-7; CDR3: CASSQTLGQSYEQYF; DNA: TGTGCCAGCAGTCAGACCCTAGGACAGAGTTACGAGCAGTACTTC
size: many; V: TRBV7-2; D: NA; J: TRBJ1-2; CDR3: CASSLGGIRYRNYGYTF; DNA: TGTGCCAGCAGCTTAGGGGGGATTCGGTATCGGAACTATGGCTACACCTTC
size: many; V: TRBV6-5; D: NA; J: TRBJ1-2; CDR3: CASTLDGYGYTF; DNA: TGTGCCAGCACCCTGGACGGATATGGCTACACCTTC
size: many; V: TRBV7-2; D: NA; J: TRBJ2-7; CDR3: CASSLAGGREQYF; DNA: TGTGCCAGCAGCTTAGCGGGGGGGCGAGAGCAGTACTTC
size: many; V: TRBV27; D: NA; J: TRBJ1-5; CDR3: CASSLFNGNQPQHF; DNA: TGTGCCAGCAGTTTATTCAACGGCAATCAGCCCCAGCATTTT
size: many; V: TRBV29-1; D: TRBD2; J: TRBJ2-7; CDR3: CSVLAGGYEQYF; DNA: TGCAGCGTACTAGCGGGAGGATACGAGCAGTACTTC
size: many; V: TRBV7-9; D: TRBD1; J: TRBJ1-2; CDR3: CASSFAQGRRGYTF; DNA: TGTGCCAGCAGCTTCGCACAGGGGCGCCGGGGCTACACCTTC
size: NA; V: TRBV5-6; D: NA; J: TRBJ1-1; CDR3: CASSLVLGANTGAFF; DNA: TGTGCCAGCAGCTTGGTTCTGGGGGCCAACACTGGAGCTTTCTTT
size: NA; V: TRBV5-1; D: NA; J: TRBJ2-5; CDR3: CASSLGNRDPRSGTQYF; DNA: TGCGCCAGCAGCTTAGGAAACCGGGACCCAAGGTCAGGGACCCAGTACTTC
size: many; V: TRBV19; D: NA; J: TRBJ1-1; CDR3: CASRILGGNTEAFF; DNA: TGTGCCAGTAGGATTCTGGGCGGGAACACTGAAGCTTTCTTT
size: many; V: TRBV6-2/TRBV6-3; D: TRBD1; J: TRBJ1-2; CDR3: CASNLGGQPYGYTF; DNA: TGTGCCAGCAACCTTGGGGGACAGCCGTATGGCTACACCTTC
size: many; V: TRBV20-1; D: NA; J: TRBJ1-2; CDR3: CSAIAQLFRKTYGYTF; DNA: TGCAGTGCTATAGCTCAGCTGTTTCGAAAGACCTATGGCTACACCTTC
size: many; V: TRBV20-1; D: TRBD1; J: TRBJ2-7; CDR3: CSAVRPGQGREQYF; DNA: TGCAGTGCTGTTCGACCGGGACAGGGGAGAGAGCAGTACTTC
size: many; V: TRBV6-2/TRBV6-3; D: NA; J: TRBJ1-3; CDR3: CASSYSPENSGNTIYF; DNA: TGTGCCAGCAGTTACTCGCCTGAGAACTCTGGAAACACCATATATTTT
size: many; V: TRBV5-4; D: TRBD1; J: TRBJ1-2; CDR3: CASSPGGRDYGYTF; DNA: TGTGCCAGCAGCCCAGGGGGGAGGGACTATGGCTACACCTTC
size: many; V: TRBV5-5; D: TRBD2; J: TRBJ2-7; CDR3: CASSLRLAGNYEQYF; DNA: TGTGCCAGCAGCTTGCGTCTAGCGGGGAACTACGAGCAGTACTTC
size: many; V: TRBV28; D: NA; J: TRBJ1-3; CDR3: CASSLVTTGNTIYF; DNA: TGTGCCAGCAGTTTAGTGACCACAGGAAACACCATATATTTT
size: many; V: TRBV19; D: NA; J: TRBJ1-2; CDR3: CASSRVLTNRKTYGYTF; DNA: TGTGCCAGTAGTAGGGTCTTGACAAATCGAAAGACCTATGGCTACACCTTC
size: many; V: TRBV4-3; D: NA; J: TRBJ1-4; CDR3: CASSQETATNEKLFF; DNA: TGCGCCAGCAGCCAAGAGACAGCAACTAATGAAAAACTGTTTTTT
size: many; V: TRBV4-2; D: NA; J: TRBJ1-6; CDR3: CASSQPDSKSSYNSPLHF; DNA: TGTGCCAGCAGCCAACCGGACAGCAAGAGCTCCTATAATTCACCCCTCCACTTT
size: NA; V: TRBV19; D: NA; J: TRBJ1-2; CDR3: CASSAQVANRKTYGYTF; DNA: TGTGCCAGTAGTGCTCAGGTGGCAAATCGAAAGACCTATGGCTACACCTTC
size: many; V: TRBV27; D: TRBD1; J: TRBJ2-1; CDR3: CASSLGQGASYNEQFF; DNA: TGTGCCAGCAGTTTGGGACAGGGTGCATCCTACAATGAGCAGTTCTTC
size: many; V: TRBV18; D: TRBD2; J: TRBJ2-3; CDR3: CASSITSGPRMDTDTQYF; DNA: TGTGCCAGCTCTATAACTAGCGGGCCGCGGATGGACACAGATACGCAGTATTTT
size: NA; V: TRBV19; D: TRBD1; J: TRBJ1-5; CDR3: CASSPWGQGLYQPQHF; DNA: TGTGCCAGTAGTCCATGGGGACAGGGGTTGTATCAGCCCCAGCATTTT
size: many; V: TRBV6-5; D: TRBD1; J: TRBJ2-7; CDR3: CASSVTGGRLPVSYEQYF; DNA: TGTGCCAGCAGTGTCACAGGGGGGAGGTTGCCTGTTTCGTACGAGCAGTACTTC
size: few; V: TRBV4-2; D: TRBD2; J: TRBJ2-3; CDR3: CASSPGLAGAGATQYF; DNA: TGTGCCAGCAGCCCGGGACTAGCGGGGGCGGGGGCTACGCAGTATTTT
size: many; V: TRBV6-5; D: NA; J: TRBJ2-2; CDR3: CASSEGDTGELFF; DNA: TGTGCCAGCAGTGAGGGGGACACCGGGGAGCTGTTTTTT
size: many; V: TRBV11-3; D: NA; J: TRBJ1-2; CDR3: CASSTWSDLGKTYGYTF; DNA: TGTGCCAGCAGCACTTGGTCCGATCTCGGAAAGACCTATGGCTACACCTTC
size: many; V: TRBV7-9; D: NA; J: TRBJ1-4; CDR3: CASSRGGGVPPKVEDLFF; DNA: TGTGCCAGCAGCCGGGGGGGAGGCGTCCCTCCTAAAGTAGAGGATCTGTTTTTT
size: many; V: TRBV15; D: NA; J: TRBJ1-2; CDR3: CATSVTIRCGKTYGYTF; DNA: TGTGCCACCAGCGTAACGATAAGGTGTGGAAAGACCTATGGCTACACCTTC
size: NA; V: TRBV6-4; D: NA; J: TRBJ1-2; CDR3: CASSRTGSHGRTYDYTF; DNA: TGTGCCAGCAGTCGGACGGGCTCACACGGAAGGACCTATGACTACACCTTC
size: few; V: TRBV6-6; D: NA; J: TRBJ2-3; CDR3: CASSYGGPTDTQYF; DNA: TGTGCCAGCAGTTACGGGGGGCCCACAGATACGCAGTATTTT
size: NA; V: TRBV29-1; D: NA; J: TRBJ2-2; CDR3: CSVEAVYAGESTRGLFF; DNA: TGCAGCGTTGAAGCAGTGTATGCGGGAGAAAGCACCAGGGGGCTGTTTTTT
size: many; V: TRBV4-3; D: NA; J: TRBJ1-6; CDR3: CASSQRESSYNSPLHF; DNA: TGCGCCAGCAGCCAACGCGAGAGCTCCTATAATTCACCCCTCCACTTT
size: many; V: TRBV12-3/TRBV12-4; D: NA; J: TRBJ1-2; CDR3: CASSHANTAGKTYGYTF; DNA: TGTGCCAGCAGTCACGCCAACACAGCAGGAAAGACCTATGGCTACACCTTC
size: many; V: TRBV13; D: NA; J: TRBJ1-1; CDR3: CASSLGGQGGTEAFF; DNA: TGTGCCAGCAGCTTAGGCGGGCAGGGCGGGACTGAAGCTTTCTTT
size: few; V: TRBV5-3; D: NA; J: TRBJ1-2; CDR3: CARFYEVVRKTYGYTF; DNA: TGTGCCAGATTCTATGAAGTGGTGAGAAAGACCTATGGCTACACCTTC
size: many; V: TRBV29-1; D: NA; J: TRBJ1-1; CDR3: CSGYRVEDTEAFF; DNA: TGCAGCGGTTACAGGGTCGAGGACACTGAAGCTTTCTTT
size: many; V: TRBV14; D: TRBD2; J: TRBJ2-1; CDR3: CASSQAAGGFLLGEQFF; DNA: TGTGCCAGCAGCCAAGCAGCGGGAGGGTTCCTATTAGGGGAGCAGTTCTTC
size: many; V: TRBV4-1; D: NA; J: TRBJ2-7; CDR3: CASSQDWWDAEQYF; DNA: TGCGCCAGCAGCCAAGATTGGTGGGATGCGGAGCAGTACTTC
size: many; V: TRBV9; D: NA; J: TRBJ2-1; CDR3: CASSVEDRSYNEQFF; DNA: TGTGCCAGCAGCGTAGAAGACAGATCCTACAATGAGCAGTTCTTC
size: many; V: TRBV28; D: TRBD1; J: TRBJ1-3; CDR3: CASSLGQSAGNTIYF; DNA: TGTGCCAGCAGTCTGGGACAGAGCGCTGGAAACACCATATATTTT
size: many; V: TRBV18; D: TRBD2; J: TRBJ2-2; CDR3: CASSITSGRASAGELFF; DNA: TGTGCCAGCTCAATCACTAGCGGGAGGGCCTCGGCCGGGGAGCTGTTTTTT
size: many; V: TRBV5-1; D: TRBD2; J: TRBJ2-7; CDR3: CASSYTTSTRVYEQYF; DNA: TGCGCCAGCAGCTACACGACTAGCACAAGGGTTTACGAGCAGTACTTC